This TCR beta chain derives from a study of shared clonotypes between healthy human individuals. Germline V CDR1 and CDR2: MNHNY, SVGAGI (reference sequence). CDR3 size: 12 residues. Trimming removed 8 bases at V and 4 bases at J, with 11 bases between. Profiled with immunoSEQ multiplex PCR; TCRdb holds only in-frame clones, not every one. Here the sample spans roughly 2 million clones, 90% to 95% being singletons. The CD4+ fraction was divided into a CD45RA+ naive subset and a CD45RA-negative memory subset. Material: naive CD4+ T cells sorted from blood. Noted subset: CD45RA+ positively selected. This clonotype was obtained from a man aged 18-30 years in good health. The chain employs TRBV6-6 and TRBJ1-2, with D perhaps matching TRBD1 (5 bases). The CDR3 nucleotides are TGTGCCAGCTTACAGGCTACCTATGGCTACACCTTC. Its protein is CASLQATYGYTF.